This entry features one T cell receptor (beta chain) sequence. These data belong to a study of T cell responses to AZD1222 COVID-19 vaccine. CDR3 length equals 12 residues. Trimming stripped 5 bases from V and 8 bases from J, with 10 bases between. Some second doses came at about 4 weeks and others at about 12 weeks; these were pooled. TCRdb's table, derived via immunoSEQ multiplex PCR, lists solely in-frame clones and lacks some. This repertoire shows around 130,000 clones, about 88% found once; its top ten account for around a tenth. This TCR derives from an adult who received the AZD1222 COVID-19 vaccine. Sequencing was performed on peripheral blood, taken 28 days after the second AZD1222 dose. The chain combines TRBV12-3 or TRBV12-4 with TRBJ2-4; possibly TRBD1 or TRBD2 for D (5 bases each). The CDR3 here is CASSGLGDIQYF. CDR3 sequence (DNA): TGTGCCAGCAGTGGACTGGGGGACATTCAGTACTTC.